Listed below are T cell receptor beta chains from one sample, sequenced in a study of blood T cell repertoires in COVID-19. Here immunoSEQ multiplex PCR was the method, and the copy in TCRdb shows in-frame clones only, minus some. The profile shows about 300,000 clones, roughly 86% of them singletons. Material for sequencing was peripheral blood. Receptors originate from a man in his 70s with acute or convalescent COVID-19. CDR3s include the opening cysteine and the closing phenylalanine or tryptophan. The D gene is left open where the match is weak. Some rows have no size entry. The others give once, few or many, or a class for an expanded clone.

d_call,clone_size,j_call,v_call,cdr3_nt,cdr3_aa
-,few,TRBJ2-6,TRBV6-2/TRBV6-3,TGTGCCAGCAGTCCAGGCTACTCTGGGGCCAACGTCCTGACTTTC,CASSPGYSGANVLTF
-,once,TRBJ2-1,TRBV6-5,TGTGCCAGCAGACCGACAGGTTACAATGAGCAGTTCTTC,CASRPTGYNEQFF
TRBD2,-,TRBJ2-7,TRBV7-9,TGTGCCAGCAGCCCCCTAGCGGGAATATACACCTACGAGCAGTACTTC,CASSPLAGIYTYEQYF
TRBD1,-,TRBJ1-6,TRBV7-2,TGTGCCAGCAGCTTAGCCGGGACAGGGGATAATTCACCCCTCCACTTT,CASSLAGTGDNSPLHF
TRBD1,-,TRBJ2-3,TRBV5-1,TGCGCCAGCAGCCGGGGGACAGGAATCGATACGCAGTATTTT,CASSRGTGIDTQYF
TRBD1,once,TRBJ2-1,TRBV5-1,TGCGCCAGCAGCCCGCAGGGACAGAGAAACAATGAGCAGTTCTTC,CASSPQGQRNNEQFF
-,-,TRBJ1-1,TRBV19,TGTGCCAGTAGCTTCAGGCGGGGAGGCACTGAAGCTTTCTTT,CASSFRRGGTEAFF
-,-,TRBJ1-1,TRBV6-5,TGTGCCAGCAGTCAACTTGAGGGGAACACTGAAGCTTTCTTT,CASSQLEGNTEAFF
-,-,TRBJ2-3,TRBV5-1,TGCGCCAGCAGCTACAACACAGATACGCAGTATTTT,CASSYNTDTQYF
-,-,TRBJ2-2,TRBV5-1,TGCGCCAGCAGCCAAGATAGTCGACTTCAGGACTTATCCACCGGGGAGCTGTTTTTT,CASSQDSRLQDLSTGELFF
TRBD1,-,TRBJ2-2,TRBV5-1,TGCGCCAGCAGCCCGGACAGGGCGGCCGGGGAGCTGTTTTTT,CASSPDRAAGELFF
TRBD2,few,TRBJ2-5,TRBV2,TGTGCCAGCGAGTCCGCTAGCGGCAGCCAAGAGACCCAGTACTTC,CASESASGSQETQYF
TRBD1,-,TRBJ2-1,TRBV2,TGTGCCAGCAGTGCCGACAGGGTTCCGAGGAATGAGCAGTTCTTC,CASSADRVPRNEQFF
-,once,TRBJ2-2,TRBV28,TGTGCCAGCAGTCCTGCCCTAGGGGAGCTGTTTTTT,CASSPALGELFF
-,once,TRBJ1-1,TRBV19,TGTGCCAGTAGTATCACCCCGTACATGAACACTGAAGCTTTCTTT,CASSITPYMNTEAFF
TRBD1,-,TRBJ1-6,TRBV18,TGTGCCAGCTCACCCCCGGGACAGAATCCTTCACCCCTCCACTTT,CASSPPGQNPSPLHF
-,once,TRBJ1-2,TRBV5-4,TGTGCCAGCACCCGCCCAGGGGCTATCTATGGCTACACCTTC,CASTRPGAIYGYTF
TRBD1,-,TRBJ2-7,TRBV7-2,TGTGCCAGCAGCTTAGATGTCAGGGGGACCTACGAGCAGTACTTC,CASSLDVRGTYEQYF
-,once,TRBJ1-1,TRBV4-3,TGCGCCAGCAGCCAAGAGAAGGGGGTGACGGAAGCTTTCTTT,CASSQEKGVTEAFF
TRBD1,-,TRBJ1-4,TRBV4-3,TGCGCCAGCAGCCCGTATCAGGGGGCTACTAATGAAAAACTGTTTTTT,CASSPYQGATNEKLFF
-,-,TRBJ1-3,TRBV9,TGTGCCAGCAGCGAATCAGGGGGAAACACCATATATTTT,CASSESGGNTIYF
TRBD1,-,TRBJ1-5,TRBV28,TGTGCCAGCAGTCCAGGGACAGGCCTGGTCCCGCCCCAGCATTTT,CASSPGTGLVPPQHF
TRBD1,-,TRBJ2-2,TRBV9,TGTGCCAGCAGGATCGGACAGGCCACCGGGGAGCTGTTTTTT,CASRIGQATGELFF
-,-,TRBJ2-2,TRBV28,TGTGCCAGCAGTTTAGGGCTCCCCGGGGAGCTGTTTTTT,CASSLGLPGELFF
-,-,TRBJ1-5,TRBV5-5,TGTGCCAGCAGCTTCACGTCCGGAGGGCTCAATCAGCCCCAGCATTTT,CASSFTSGGLNQPQHF
-,-,TRBJ1-4,TRBV4-2,TGTGCCAGCAGCCAACAGGGGACGGGTAATGAAAAACTGTTTTTT,CASSQQGTGNEKLFF
TRBD1,-,TRBJ1-5,TRBV2,TGTGCCAGCAGGGTAGGACAGGGGAACAATCAGCCCCAGCATTTT,CASRVGQGNNQPQHF
TRBD2,-,TRBJ2-3,TRBV5-4,TGTGCCGGAACAGCGGAACGCGGGAGCGGCACAGATACGCAGTATTTT,CAGTAERGSGTDTQYF
TRBD1,-,TRBJ1-2,TRBV29-1,TGCAGCGTTGAAGATCAAGGGACAGGGGGCGGCTACACCTTC,CSVEDQGTGGGYTF
-,-,TRBJ1-6,TRBV30,TGTGCCTGGAGTAGAGGGGGTCATTCACCCCTCCACTTT,CAWSRGGHSPLHF
TRBD2,-,TRBJ2-1,TRBV30,TGTGCCTGGAGTGTAACTAGCGGGGCCCCCTACAATGAGCAGTTCTTC,CAWSVTSGAPYNEQFF